These T cell receptor beta chains were read from a single sample in a study of blood T cell repertoires in COVID-19. Assay used: immunoSEQ multiplex PCR; TCRdb lists only in-frame clones, some missing. Of 350,000 to 450,000 clones listed, roughly 86% were seen once; the top ten hold 1.9%. The sample taken for sequencing was PBMCs or T cells enriched from blood (not recorded which). Every receptor here comes from a man aged 40-50 years in a cohort exposed to, infected with or recovered from COVID-19 (not recorded which). The CDR3 runs from the conserved cysteine through the conserved F or W. A D gene is named only where the DNA matches it firmly. Clone size is shown for a subset of rows, as once, few, many or a class of expanded clone.

abundance	v_gene	d_gene	j_gene	CDR3aa	CDR3nt
NA	TRBV7-8	NA	TRBJ2-3	CASSLGAPRQRDTQYF	TGTGCCAGCAGCTTAGGGGCCCCTCGACAGCGAGATACGCAGTATTTT
NA	TRBV30	NA	TRBJ1-5	CAWTPGTRNQPQHF	TGTGCCTGGACTCCTGGGACACGCAATCAGCCCCAGCATTTT
NA	TRBV11-1	TRBD1	TRBJ1-2	CASRPGQSSSGYTF	TGTGCCAGCAGGCCGGGACAGAGTTCGTCGGGCTACACCTTC
NA	TRBV6-6	NA	TRBJ1-4	CASRGGPHATNEKLFF	TGTGCCAGCAGGGGGGGGCCCCATGCAACTAATGAAAAACTGTTTTTT
NA	TRBV27	NA	TRBJ1-4	CASREQGEKLFF	TGTGCCAGCAGGGAGCAGGGGGAAAAACTGTTTTTT
NA	TRBV28	NA	TRBJ1-2	CASSLGGNYGYTF	TGTGCCAGCAGTCTTGGGGGGAACTATGGCTACACCTTC
NA	TRBV27	NA	TRBJ1-4	CASRDRSSNEKLFF	TGTGCCAGCAGGGACAGATCCTCTAATGAAAAACTGTTTTTT
NA	TRBV4-1	NA	TRBJ1-2	CASSQDSYGYTF	TGCGCCAGCAGCCAAGATTCATATGGCTACACCTTC
NA	TRBV6-5	TRBD2	TRBJ2-7	CASTGGADEQYF	TGTGCCAGCACGGGGGGGGCGGACGAGCAGTACTTC
NA	TRBV15	NA	TRBJ2-3	CATSRDTGSPDTQYF	TGTGCCACCAGCAGAGATACAGGGTCACCCGATACGCAGTATTTT
NA	TRBV6-5	NA	TRBJ1-2	CASQKSGGAGYGYTF	TGTGCCAGTCAAAAGAGTGGGGGCGCGGGCTATGGCTACACCTTC
NA	TRBV4-1	TRBD1	TRBJ2-1	CASSLGADRVENEQFF	TGCGCCAGCAGCCTAGGCGCGGACAGGGTCGAGAATGAGCAGTTCTTC
NA	TRBV5-1	TRBD1	TRBJ1-6	CASSLDSLTGSSPLHF	TGCGCCAGCAGCTTGGATAGTCTGACAGGGAGTTCACCCCTCCACTTT
once	TRBV19	NA	TRBJ1-6	CASSIRTVSYSPLHF	TGTGCCAGTAGTATAAGGACAGTATCTTATTCACCCCTCCACTTT
few	TRBV19	NA	TRBJ1-2	CASSQSRGSGYTF	TGTGCCAGTAGTCAATCAAGGGGTTCTGGCTACACCTTC
once	TRBV7-2	TRBD1	TRBJ2-7	CASSLRDSSTYEQYF	TGTGCCAGCAGCTTACGGGACAGCTCTACCTACGAGCAGTACTTC
NA	TRBV27	TRBD1	TRBJ1-2	CASRPGQTGGYTF	TGTGCCAGCAGACCGGGACAGACTGGTGGCTACACCTTC
NA	TRBV27	TRBD1	TRBJ1-1	CASRAQTGGGGAEAFF	TGTGCCAGCAGGGCTCAGACAGGGGGCGGTGGAGCTGAAGCTTTCTTT
NA	TRBV28	TRBD1	TRBJ1-1	CASSLGTATLEAFF	TGTGCCAGCAGTTTAGGGACAGCCACCCTTGAAGCTTTCTTT
NA	TRBV20-1	TRBD2	TRBJ2-2	CSASHPGLAGEVETGELFF	TGCAGTGCTAGTCACCCGGGACTAGCGGGAGAAGTGGAAACCGGGGAGCTGTTTTTT
NA	TRBV19	NA	TRBJ1-2	CASSMTRDSSNYGYTF	TGTGCCAGTAGTATGACGCGGGACTCTTCAAACTATGGCTACACCTTC